This entry lists 20 T cell receptor beta chains sequenced from one sample in a study of molecular identifiers for immune sequencing clone quantification. TCRdb reprocessed the PCR reads via MiXCR and lists one record per CDR3 protein. The sample contains a few hundred thousand distinct CDR3 sequences, under 30% of which appear only once. The sample consisted of naive CD8+ T cells from blood, with Jurkat cell RNA spiked in. Subset reported: FACS-sorted CD8+CD4-CCR7+CD45RA+ naive T cells. These receptor sequences come from a human donor in good health. Some libraries in this study had Jurkat cell RNA spiked in.

This clonotype was counted only a few times. The chain joins TRBV9 to TRBJ2-1; D may be TRBD1 (5 bases). Trimming stripped 0 bases from V and 1 base from J, with 8 bases between. The CDR3 has 15 amino acids. Germline CDR1 SGDLS, CDR2 YYNGEE. The CDR3 spells CASSVGGNSYNEQFF. Here the CDR3 DNA reads TGTGCCAGCAGCGTAGGGGGCAATTCCTACAATGAGCAGTTCTTC.

This clonotype has ten or more counts. The chain employs TRBV9 and TRBJ2-3; TRBD1 aligns across 10 bases. The trim removed 0 bases at V and 5 bases at J, leaving 12 bases unmatched. CDR1 is SGDLS and CDR2 is YYNGEE in the germline V gene. The CDR3 is 18 amino acids. CDR3 in DNA: TGTGCCAGCAGCGTAGACCCCGCCGGGACAGGGGATGAAGATACGCAGTATTTT. Translated, it gives CASSVDPAGTGDEDTQYF.

As for this clonotype: Just one base apart from a much larger clone, this may be a read error. The CDR3 carries no conserved terminal phenylalanine or tryptophan, so it likely arises from a read error. CDR3 amino acids: CASSSVSYEQYS. The CDR3 bases are TGTGCCAGCAGTTCGGTTTCGTACGAGCAGTACTCC. The rearrangement uses TRBV12-3 or TRBV12-4 and TRBJ2-7; no definite D call. V was clipped by 4 bases and J by 4 bases, with 8 bases between them. The CDR3 sequence is 12 residues long.

This clonotype was found many times. The J gene is TRBJ1-4, the V gene TRBV13; D uncertain. Germline loops: CDR1 PRHDT, CDR2 FYEKMQ (reference sequence). This CDR3 is built from 16 residues. V was clipped by 5 bases and J by 3 bases, with 16 bases between them. The CDR3 protein is CASSNRLSASNEKLFF. CDR3 DNA: TGTGCCAGCAGCAACCGGCTTTCTGCGTCTAATGAAAAACTGTTTTTT. The full variable domain, rest sourced from reference TRBV13 and TRBJ1-4, is AAGVIQSPRHLIKEKRETATLKCYPIPRHDTVYWYQQGPGQDPQFLISFYEKMQSDKGSIPDRFSAQQFSDYHSELNMSSLELGDSALYFCASSNRLSASNEKLFFGSGTQLSVL.

This clonotype was observed a few times. The rearrangement uses TRBV3-1 and TRBJ2-3; D may match TRBD1 or TRBD2 (5 bases each). Germline CDR1 is LGHDT and CDR2 is YNNKEL (reference sequence). This CDR3 contains 14 residues. The V and J ends lost 2 bases and 0 bases respectively, with 6 bases between them. The CDR3, as DNA: TGTGCCAGCAGCCAAAGGGACAGCACAGATACGCAGTATTTT. It codes for CASSQRDSTDTQYF.

The V and J genes are TRBV30 and TRBJ1-5; D call uncertain. CDR1 GTSNPN and CDR2 SVGIG come from the germline V gene (reference sequence). V was shortened by 2 bases and J by 3 bases, with 11 bases between the two germline ends. The CDR3 loop spans 14 amino acids. The CDR3 nucleotides read TGTGCCTGGAGTCGCGCACAGATCAATCAGCCCCAGCATTTT. It specifies CAWSRAQINQPQHF.

The J gene is TRBJ2-3, the V gene TRBV6-5, with 15 bases aligning to TRBD2. V was pared by 0 bases and J by 1 base, with 11 bases of the junction left unmatched. The CDR3 sequence is 21 residues long. Germline V gene data show CDR1 as MNHEY and CDR2 as SVGAGI. DNA for the CDR3: TGTGCCAGCAGTTACTCGCGACCGGGACTAGCGGGGGGCCGGGGCACAGATACGCAGTATTTT. Its protein is CASSYSRPGLAGGRGTDTQYF.

Of note for this clonotype: A much larger clone is a single base away; this may be a read error. The chain employs TRBV6-1 and TRBJ2-3; 10 nucleotides match TRBD2. After removal of 7 bases from V and 4 bases from J, the junction contained 14 bases not matched to a gene. CDR3 size: 17 residues. Germline CDR1 is MNHNS and CDR2 is SASEGT. The CDR3 spells CASTGIKASGGPDTQYF. The CDR3 coding sequence is TGTGCCAGCACTGGGATTAAGGCTAGCGGGGGTCCAGATACGCAGTATTTT.

Ten or more counts support this clonotype. The V and J genes are TRBV4-3 and TRBJ1-1, with D hard to call. Germline loops: CDR1 LGHNA, CDR2 YSLEER. Trimming removed 0 bases at V and 0 bases at J, with 14 bases between. The CDR3 has 17 residues. This CDR3 is CASSQDAAVQLNTEAFF. Here the CDR3 DNA reads TGCGCCAGCAGCCAAGACGCAGCGGTACAGCTGAACACTGAAGCTTTCTTT.

The chain employs TRBV13 and TRBJ2-3, with D possibly being TRBD1 (6 bases). The V gene's germline CDR1 is PRHDT and CDR2 FYEKMQ (reference sequence). Trimming removed 2 bases at V and 0 bases at J, with 12 bases between. The CDR3 consists of 16 residues. Here the CDR3 reads CASSLWSGESTDTQYF. The CDR3 region has the DNA TGTGCCAGCAGCTTATGGTCAGGGGAAAGCACAGATACGCAGTATTTT.

On this clonotype itself: Being one base from a much bigger clone, this may be a read error. V usage is TRBV29-1 and J usage is TRBJ1-1; tentative D call: TRBD1 (6 bases). Germline CDR1 and CDR2: SQVTM and ANQGSEA. The CDR3 length is 14 residues. CDR3 sequence (DNA): TGCAGCGTTGAAGGCTGGGGGGCGCGCACTGAAACTTTCTTT. Its protein product is CSVEGWGARTETFF.

The chain couples TRBV9 to TRBJ2-5; 9 bases are shared with TRBD2. This CDR3 contains 15 residues. Unmatched junction bases numbered 2, after V lost 0 bases and J lost 2 bases. In germline, CDR1 is SGDLS, CDR2 YYNGEE. The DNA for the CDR3 is TGTGCCAGCAGCGTAGGTAGCGGGGGTCAAGAGACCCAGTACTTC. Translated: CASSVGSGGQETQYF.

Notes on this clonotype: This may be a read error: a much more frequent sequence differs by one nucleotide. V is TRBV4-3 and J is TRBJ2-1; 7 bases are a match to TRBD1. Germline-derived CDR1 and CDR2 are LGHNA and YSLEER. The CDR3 runs 16 residues. The CDR3 protein is CACSQSQGFGHNEQFF. The CDR3 nucleotides are TGCGCCTGCAGCCAATCACAGGGGTTTGGGCACAATGAGCAGTTCTTC.

This clonotype was found a few times. V is TRBV6-5 and J is TRBJ2-7; perhaps TRBD2 as D (7 bases). The V and J ends lost 0 bases and 4 bases respectively, with 25 bases between them. The CDR3 spans 19 residues. CDR1 and CDR2 (germline): MNHEY, SVGAGI. CDR3 amino acids: CASSYSPPGGQDPRYEQYF. Written as DNA, the CDR3 is TGTGCCAGCAGTTACTCGCCACCGGGGGGCCAGGACCCTCGGTACGAGCAGTACTTC.

The chain employs TRBV7-9 and TRBJ2-3, with 7 bases lining up with TRBD1. CDR3 length: 18 residues. V was pared by 3 bases and J by 2 bases, with 14 bases of the junction left unmatched. Looked up from germline, CDR1 is SEHNR and CDR2 is FQNEAQ (reference sequence). CDR3 DNA sequence: TGTGCCAGCAGCTTGGGGTATGGTAAGGGGGCCGCCACAGATACGCAGTATTTT. It is translated as CASSLGYGKGAATDTQYF.

This clonotype came up once. Possible read error: a much larger clone is one base away. The chain's CDR3 is CASSPLNGAGGPGNEQIF. The CDR3 DNA is TGTGCCAGCAGTCCACTTAACGGAGCGGGAGGGCCGGGGAATGAGCAGATCTTC. V is TRBV28 and J is TRBJ2-1; 10 bases are a match to TRBD2. The CDR3 is made up of 18 amino acids. Germline V gene data show CDR1 as MDHEN and CDR2 as SYDVKM.

This clonotype was seen more than once but under ten times. The V and J genes are TRBV10-3 and TRBJ2-1; D is unclear. The germline CDR1 and CDR2 sequences are ENHRY and SYGVKD. This CDR3 is 13 amino acids long. Trimming pared 4 bases from V and 4 bases from J, leaving 8 bases between. The CDR3 loop reads CAISVEAYNEQFF. The CDR3 nucleotides read TGTGCCATCAGTGTAGAAGCTTACAATGAGCAGTTCTTC.

V and J are TRBV5-1 and TRBJ2-7, with 10 bases that match TRBD2. The CDR3 totals 14 residues. The germline gives CDR1 SGHRS, CDR2 YFSETQ. After removal of 4 bases from V and 5 bases from J, the junction contained 6 bases not matched to a gene. In DNA form, the CDR3 reads TGCGCCAGCAGCCCTAGCGGGAGTTATGACGAGCAGTACTTC. Translated: CASSPSGSYDEQYF.

The chain uses TRBV7-6 and TRBJ1-2; D perhaps matches TRBD1 (5 bases). V lost 0 bases and J 5 bases, leaving 7 bases between the germline ends. The CDR3 consists of 13 residues. CDR1 SGHVS and CDR2 FNYEAQ come from the germline V gene. The CDR3 DNA follows: TGTGCCAGCAGCTTAGCGGGGGGATATGGCTACACCTTC. It specifies CASSLAGGYGYTF.

The chain links TRBV7-2 to TRBJ2-1, with D maybe TRBD2 (6 bases). Per the germline V gene, CDR1 is SGHTA and CDR2 is FQGNSA. V lost 1 base and J 0 bases, leaving 19 bases between the germline ends. CDR3 length: 19 residues. The CDR3 nucleotides are TGTGCCAGCAGCTTAGACGAATCATCTAGCGTTTTCTCCTACAATGAGCAGTTCTTC. The encoded protein is CASSLDESSSVFSYNEQFF.